These T cell receptor beta chains were read from a single sample in a study of OX40 agonist ivuxolimab in advanced cancers. Sequenced by immunoSEQ multiplex PCR; TCRdb stores in-frame clones only, minus some. The repertoire has tens of thousands of clones, 80% to 90% of them found once; the top ten carry 4.1%. The material sequenced was CD4+ or CD8+ T cells sorted from blood, taken in a trial of the OX40 agonist ivuxolimab. The source of these receptors is an adult with an advanced solid tumor such as melanoma, head and neck, liver or kidney cancer. Both conserved end residues are part of each CDR3. Expanded clones get a size class; other rows say once, few or many, or leave the size out.

cdr3_aa v_call clone_size j_call
CASSLWGPYEQYF TRBV27 NA TRBJ2-7
CASSGGAQDTQYF TRBV10-1 NA TRBJ2-3
CASSPSAGIEAFF TRBV18 NA TRBJ1-1
CASSPPGLAVREQYF TRBV6-5 NA TRBJ2-7
CASSLWLNTDTQYF TRBV5-8 NA TRBJ2-3
CASRPGTVGEKLFF TRBV19 NA TRBJ1-4
CASRASGNNEQFF TRBV5-1 NA TRBJ2-1
CASSIWGVDTEAFF TRBV19 NA TRBJ1-1
CASSLGGTETYEQYF TRBV11-2 few TRBJ2-7
CASSLGASGQREQFF TRBV5-1 NA TRBJ2-1
CAWSAQGYEQYF TRBV30 NA TRBJ2-7
CASSLGSGGYTF TRBV7-2 NA TRBJ1-2
CASGYLNLGQGAIGELFF TRBV11-3 NA TRBJ2-2
CASRRGVDTGELFF TRBV6-5 NA TRBJ2-2
CASSPNEGNTEAFF TRBV18 NA TRBJ1-1
CASSELGLGGRNYGYTF TRBV25-1 NA TRBJ1-2
CASSRDRDNEKLFF TRBV18 NA TRBJ1-4
CASSFGSTNEKLFF TRBV5-1 NA TRBJ1-4
CASSLAPGQGYEQYF TRBV7-2 NA TRBJ2-7
CASSLTDSGGYEQYF TRBV5-5 few TRBJ2-7
CASSYSPDTQYF TRBV6-5 NA TRBJ2-3
CASSQGGASYNEQFF TRBV4-1 NA TRBJ2-1
CASSEAGVEGEKLFF TRBV6-1 NA TRBJ1-4
CASSTYLRETQYF TRBV7-8 NA TRBJ2-5
CASKTAQETQYF TRBV6-1 once TRBJ2-5
CAISDKTSGRTGELFF TRBV10-3 NA TRBJ2-2
CASSDSGPQPQHF TRBV2 NA TRBJ1-5
CASRRSGINEQFF TRBV11-3 NA TRBJ2-1
CASSLDRAYPAGNTIYF TRBV7-8 once TRBJ1-3
CASSEDRDAVLTF TRBV5-4 NA TRBJ2-6
CASSLVSKNTEAFF TRBV7-8 NA TRBJ1-1
CASSFGDTQYF TRBV2 NA TRBJ2-3
CASSPRRGERLAGVEADTQYF TRBV5-1 NA TRBJ2-3
CASSYMGRSETQYF TRBV7-8 NA TRBJ2-5
CASSGTGGGETQYF TRBV5-1 once TRBJ2-5
CASSVDMIGVYGEQFF TRBV9 NA TRBJ2-1
CASSRGGSNQPQHF TRBV28 NA TRBJ1-5
CASSGLAGHLRNEQFF TRBV19 NA TRBJ2-1
CASSQGGRFTDTQYF TRBV7-6 NA TRBJ2-3
CASSSGPVSGSNQPQHF TRBV5-1 NA TRBJ1-5
CASSLDASSLLYF TRBV5-5 NA TRBJ2-7
CASSESGGAEITDTQYF TRBV10-2 NA TRBJ2-3
CASGSGVDTQYF TRBV2 NA TRBJ2-3
CASSLQGLRNTIYF TRBV2 once TRBJ1-3
CASSLLGVDQETQYF TRBV5-1 NA TRBJ2-5
CASSLDLGRVGNTIYF TRBV5-8 NA TRBJ1-3
CASSVHYEQYF TRBV5-6 NA TRBJ2-7
CASSIGADSYEQYF TRBV19 NA TRBJ2-7
CASSPSSQGNYGYTF TRBV27 NA TRBJ1-2
CASSLGGSGSSYNEQFF TRBV5-1 NA TRBJ2-1
CASSLNPSLSYEQYF TRBV7-3 NA TRBJ2-7
CASSQSTTSGYEQYF TRBV5-4 NA TRBJ2-7
CASSLAGGPYEQYF TRBV28 NA TRBJ2-7
CASTPLGGGVPETQYF TRBV7-9 NA TRBJ2-5
CASSEGGGSGNQPQHF TRBV6-1 few TRBJ1-5
CASSPPGQGAEGYTF TRBV6-1 NA TRBJ1-2